This is a list of T cell receptor beta chains from one sample in a study of naive and memory T cell subsets. Each CDR3 protein is one row after TCRdb ran MiXCR on the UMI-ligation and nested PCR reads. The sample lists about 150,000 distinct CDR3 sequences, 15% to 20% occurring once. Sequencing used naive CD4+ T cells from blood. The receptors were gathered from a human donor in good health. Each CDR3 is given with its conserved first and last residue.

>TRBJ1-1|TRBV6-5
CASTRTTNTEAFF
>TRBJ1-5|TRBV2
CASSKDRGHQPQHF
>TRBJ1-1|TRBV4-3
CASSQDIRGRDTEAFF
>TRBJ2-5|TRBV21-1
CASSKGAVWQETQYF
>TRBJ2-5|TRBV29-1
CSVGTYLGTQYF
>TRBJ2-1|TRBV10-2
CASSESTSVRNNEQFF
>TRBJ2-7|TRBV25-1
CASSDQTRRGNEQYF
>TRBJ2-7|TRBV2
CASSDQGTGPTYEQYF
>TRBJ1-5|TRBV7-8
CASSLRTNQPQHF
>TRBJ1-2|TRBV7-3
CASSFTGPWSYTF
>TRBJ2-7|TRBV10-3
CAISGDYEGEQYF
>TRBJ1-2|TRBV28
CASTSGQGVYGYTF
>TRBJ2-4|TRBV20-1
CSALKGGGDIQYF
>TRBJ2-5|TRBV9
CASSPRPYQETQYF
>TRBJ1-1|TRBV12-3/TRBV12-4
CASRPSGEAFF
>TRBJ2-2|TRBV10-3
CAISSGQRDTGELFF
>TRBJ1-2|TRBV7-9
CASSSGGQSYGYTF
>TRBJ2-1|TRBV5-1
CASSPPTSGYNEQFF
>TRBJ1-2|TRBV6-6
CASRGMGTNYGYTF
>TRBJ2-2|TRBV27
CASSLFGTGGTGELFF
>TRBJ2-1|TRBV11-3
CASSLAAGEYNEQFF
>TRBJ1-6|TRBV12-5
CASAPGSSYNSPLHF
>TRBJ2-7|TRBV15
CATSRDPGASYEQYF